This T cell receptor beta chain was found in a study of Graves' ophthalmopathy and Graves' hyperthyroidism. Germline trimming cut 5 bases from V and 6 bases from J; bases unmatched to any gene: 7. Germline loops: CDR1 LNHDA, CDR2 SQIVND (reference sequence). The CDR3 length is 15 residues. Other autoimmune diseases, uncontrolled infections, pregnancy and lactation each led to patient exclusion. Whole-study results and caveats: Ophthalmopathy progression prediction by the model yielded a sensitivity of approximately 70% and a specificity of 72.22%.

Regarding this clonotype: What it recognizes is unknown.

Investigators amplified TCR beta CDR3 regions from RNA transcripts. HTBI primers were employed in first-round RT-PCR, then a second-round multiplex PCR followed. TCRdb passed the multiplex PCR reads through MiXCR, listing each CDR3 protein once. Of some 360,000 distinct CDR3 sequences listed, about a sixth are singletons. J is TRBJ1-5 and V is TRBV19; 10 nucleotides align to TRBD1. The receptor comes from an adult woman with stable Graves' hyperthyroidism. Specimen: peripheral blood. CDR3 sequence: CASSATGTGVQPQHF. The CDR3 DNA is TGTGCCAGTAGTGCTACCGGGACAGGGGTTCAGCCCCAGCATTTT.